The 8 T cell receptor beta chains below were found in one sample sequenced in a study of T cell responses to AZD1222 COVID-19 vaccine. Data came from immunoSEQ multiplex PCR; TCRdb stores just in-frame clones and leaves some out. The sample includes 25,000 to 30,000 clones, 89% of them seen just once. Here the sequenced sample was peripheral blood, taken on day 0 of AZD1222 vaccination. The receptors shown here come from an adult in good health.

CDR3 coding DNA: TGTGCCAGCAGCTTAGCGACTAGCGGATGGGAATCCTACGAGCAGTACTTC. Its translation: CASSLATSGWESYEQYF. This chain uses TRBV11-1 with TRBJ2-7; the match to TRBD2 covers 9 bases. The CDR3 spans 17 residues. V lost 0 bases and J lost 1; bases outside the gene matches: 7. CDR1 is SGHAT and CDR2 is FQDESV in the germline V gene (reference sequence).

The chain combines TRBV3-1 (or the pseudogene TRBV3-2) with TRBJ1-5, with a possible D match to TRBD1 (6 bases). Trimming left V 1 base short and J 6 bases short, with 10 bases between. Germline V CDR1 and CDR2: LGHDT, YNNKEL (reference sequence). This CDR3 region has 14 residues. CDR3 nucleotides: TGTGCCAGCAGCCAAGGCAGGGGCGGTCAGCCCCAGCATTTT. Protein sequence: CASSQGRGGQPQHF.

J is TRBJ2-5 and V is TRBV6-5; no firm D call. Germline V gene sequence: CDR1 MNHEY, CDR2 SVGAGI. V lost 6 bases and J lost 1, with 15 bases in between. The CDR3 runs 15 residues. The CDR3 nucleotides read TGTGCCAGCAGCCGCCCGACTCAAAGCCAAGAGACCCAGTACTTC. Translation gives CASSRPTQSQETQYF.

The CDR3 nucleotides read TGTGCCAGCAGTCAAAGCGGGAGGGCCAAGGAGCAGTTCTTC. Residues: CASSQSGRAKEQFF. The rearrangement joins TRBV11-3 to TRBJ2-1, with TRBD2 matching over 10 bases. This CDR3 contains 14 residues. V lost 6 bases, J lost 10 bases, and 9 bases stayed unmatched. The germline CDR1 and CDR2 sequences are SGHNT and YENEEA.

The gene calls are TRBV3-1 (or the pseudogene TRBV3-2) and TRBJ2-2; a possible D gene is TRBD2 (6 bases). The CDR3 covers 14 residues. CDR1 LGHDT and CDR2 YNNKEL come from the germline V gene (reference sequence). The V and J ends lost 2 bases and 10 bases respectively, with 14 bases between them. The CDR3 coding sequence is TGTGCCAGCAGCCAACCCGGGAGAGAAGAGGAGCTGTTTTTT. Translating it yields CASSQPGREEELFF.

This clone has a handful of counts. V is TRBV3-1 (or the pseudogene TRBV3-2) and J is TRBJ1-2, with a possible D match to TRBD1 (5 bases). The germline gives CDR1 LGHDT, CDR2 YNNKEL (reference sequence). This CDR3 is built from 16 residues. The germline V and J ends were trimmed by 2 bases and 5 bases, with 18 bases remaining between them. The CDR3 protein is CASSQSGGTTQYGYTF. The CDR3 nucleotides read TGTGCCAGCAGCCAATCGGGCGGGACGACACAGTATGGCTACACCTTC.

This chain joins TRBV28 and TRBJ2-3; 10 nucleotides agree with TRBD2. V was pared by 3 bases and J by 2 bases, with 8 bases of the junction left unmatched. The CDR3 has 17 amino acids. Looked up from germline, CDR1 is MDHEN and CDR2 is SYDVKM. In DNA, the CDR3 is TGTGCCAGCAGTTTTAAAGTCCTAGCGGGGGACACAGATACGCAGTATTTT. Protein sequence: CASSFKVLAGDTDTQYF. Using reference TRBV28 and TRBJ2-3 for the parts outside the CDR3, the full variable domain is DVKVTQSSRYLVKRTGEKVFLECVQDMDHENMFWYRQDPGLGLRLIYFSYDVKMKEKGDIPEGYSVSREKKERFSLILESASTNQTSMYLCASSFKVLAGDTDTQYFGPGTRLTVL.

Written as DNA, the CDR3 is TGTGCCAGCAGCCCGACCGGGACTAGCGAGAGGGAGCAGTACTTC. As protein: CASSPTGTSEREQYF. The chain joins TRBV5-4 to TRBJ2-7, with 10 nucleotides matching TRBD2. There are 15 residues in the CDR3. V was pared by 4 bases and J by 7 bases, with 11 bases of the junction left unmatched. Germline V lookup: CDR1 SGHNT, CDR2 YYREEE (reference sequence).